A selection of T cell receptor beta chains follows, all from one sample in a study of blood T cell repertoires in COVID-19. Profiling relied on immunoSEQ multiplex PCR, and the TCRdb table lists in-frame clones only, not all of them. The data contain about 240,000 clones, more than 75% of them singletons. Sequencing used peripheral blood. These receptors were collected from a woman aged 55-69 years with active or convalescent COVID-19. Each CDR3 is given without its conserved first and last residue. The order of the fields is V gene, clone size, J gene, CDR3 protein. Size tells how often a clone was seen (once, few, many) or the class of an expanded clone, and some rows leave it out.

TRBV3-1/TRBV3-2	.	TRBJ1-2	ASSQDASNYGYT
TRBV7-8	.	TRBJ1-5	ASTGTGGIRGQPQH
TRBV7-8	.	TRBJ2-3	ASSLGRTADTQY
TRBV19	.	TRBJ1-1	ASGTGRDTEAF
TRBV28	few	TRBJ2-6	ASSIGGLAVGANVLT
TRBV4-1	.	TRBJ2-3	ASSRSSGRRGTDTQY
TRBV6-6	.	TRBJ1-5	ASRSGGASQPQH
TRBV7-2	.	TRBJ1-2	ASSQGGQVAYGYT
TRBV6-6	few	TRBJ2-1	ASSYGTGTTSVQF
TRBV7-2	.	TRBJ2-7	ASSYSPRQAHYEQY
TRBV9	.	TRBJ2-2	ASSPLRGGAGGELF
TRBV18	.	TRBJ1-4	ASSPWGGVGEKLF
TRBV19	few	TRBJ2-7	ASSRQGPSTYEQY
TRBV4-1	.	TRBJ1-2	ASSLAVGDRRGYT
TRBV9	.	TRBJ2-5	ASSVGPSGGETQY
TRBV3-1/TRBV3-2	.	TRBJ1-2	ASSQSRQGVLYGYT
TRBV7-3	.	TRBJ2-1	ASSSTSSPYNEQF
TRBV4-3	few	TRBJ1-2	ASSQDDRAVYGYT
TRBV27	.	TRBJ1-3	ASSFGGVGNTIY
TRBV19	many	TRBJ1-2	ATRIGQFDNYGYT
TRBV19	.	TRBJ2-3	ASWATDSSTDTQY
TRBV9	.	TRBJ2-3	ASSVEARYTDTQY
TRBV2	few	TRBJ2-7	ASSDPRESTYEQY
TRBV19	.	TRBJ2-1	ASSALAGGHYNEQF
TRBV3-1/TRBV3-2	.	TRBJ2-1	ASSQEWQGPQF